The sequence of this T cell receptor beta chain was determined in a study of cytomegalovirus exposure and HLA in healthy donors. Study-wide findings and caveats: Previous analysis showed most TCR beta V segments were productive about 87% or about 30% of the time. Association of approximately 18,000 TCR beta sequences with HLA alleles was found at 0.05 false discovery rate in a later analysis.

This clone has a handful of counts. The target antigen is unknown. A junction boundary mismatches the germline segment, possibly from a read error. The CDR3 is 12 amino acids. Looked up from germline, CDR1 is LNHDA and CDR2 is SQIVND (reference sequence). PCR was performed using 60 Vbeta and 13 Jbeta primers. Repertoires were generated with immunoSEQ multiplex PCR, while TCRdb's copy carries only in-frame clones and drops some. Here the sample spans 180,000 or so clones, approximately 80% being singletons. The chain recombines TRBV19 with TRBJ2-1, with 7 bases matching TRBD2. The sample was PBMCs. This sequence originates from a girl between 5 and 17 years old in good health and CMV-seropositive. CDR3: CASSSNWEGHLF. The CDR3 DNA is TGTGCCAGTAGTTCGAACTGGGAGGGCCACCTCTTC. The complete variable domain, with remaining parts taken from reference TRBV19 and TRBJ2-1, reads DGGITQSPKYLFRKEGQNVTLSCEQNLNHDAMYWYRQDPGQGLRLIYYSQIVNDFQKGDIAEGYSVSREKKESFPLTVTSAQKNPTAFYLCASSSNWEGHLFGPGTRLTVL.